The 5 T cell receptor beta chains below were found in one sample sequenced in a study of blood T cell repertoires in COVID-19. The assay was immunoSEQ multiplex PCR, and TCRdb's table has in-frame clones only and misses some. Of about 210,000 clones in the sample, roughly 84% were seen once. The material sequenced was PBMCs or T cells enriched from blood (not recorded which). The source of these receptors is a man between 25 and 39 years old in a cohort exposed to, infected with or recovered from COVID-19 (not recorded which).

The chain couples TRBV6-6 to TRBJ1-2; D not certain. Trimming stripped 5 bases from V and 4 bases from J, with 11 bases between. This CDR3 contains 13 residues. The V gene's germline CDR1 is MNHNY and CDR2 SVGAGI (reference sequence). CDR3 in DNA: TGTGCCAGCAGTGCCCGCGGGAGCTATGGCTACACCTTC. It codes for CASSARGSYGYTF.

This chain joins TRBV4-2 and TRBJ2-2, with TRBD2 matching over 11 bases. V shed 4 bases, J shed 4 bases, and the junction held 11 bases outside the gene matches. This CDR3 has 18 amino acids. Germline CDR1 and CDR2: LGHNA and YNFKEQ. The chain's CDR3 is CASSPTSGASRGTGELFF. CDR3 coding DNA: TGTGCCAGCAGCCCGACTAGCGGGGCTTCGAGGGGCACCGGGGAGCTGTTTTTT.

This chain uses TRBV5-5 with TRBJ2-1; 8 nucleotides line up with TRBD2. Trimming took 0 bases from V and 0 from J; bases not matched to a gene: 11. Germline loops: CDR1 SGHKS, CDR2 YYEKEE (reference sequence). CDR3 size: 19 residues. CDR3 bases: TGTGCCAGCAGCTTGGCCCCGGGGACTAGTTCTAGCTCCTACAATGAGCAGTTCTTC. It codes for CASSLAPGTSSSSYNEQFF. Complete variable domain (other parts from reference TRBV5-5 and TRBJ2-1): DAGVTQSPTHLIKTRGQQVTLRCSPISGHKSVSWYQQVLGQGPQFIFQYYEKEERGRGNFPDRFSARQFPNYSSELNVNALLLGDSALYLCASSLAPGTSSSSYNEQFFGPGTRLTVL.

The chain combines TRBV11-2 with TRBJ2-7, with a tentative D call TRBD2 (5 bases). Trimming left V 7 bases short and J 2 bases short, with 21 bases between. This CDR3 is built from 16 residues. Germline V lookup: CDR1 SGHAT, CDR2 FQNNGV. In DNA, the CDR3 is TGTGCCAGCACCTCGCAACGGGCGGAGGTCCCCTACGAGCAGTACTTC. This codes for CASTSQRAEVPYEQYF. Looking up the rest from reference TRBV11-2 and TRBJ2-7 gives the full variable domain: EAGVAQSPRYKIIEKRQSVAFWCNPISGHATLYWYQQILGQGPKLLIQFQNNGVVDDSQLPKDRFSAERLKGVDSTLKIQPAKLEDSAVYLCASTSQRAEVPYEQYFGPGTRLTVT.

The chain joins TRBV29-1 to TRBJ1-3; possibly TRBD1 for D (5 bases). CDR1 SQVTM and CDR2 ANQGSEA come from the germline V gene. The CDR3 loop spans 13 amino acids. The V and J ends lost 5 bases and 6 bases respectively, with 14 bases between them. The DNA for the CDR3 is TGCAGCGTTAAGGGCAGGGCAGAAAACACCATATATTTT. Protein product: CSVKGRAENTIYF.